This T cell receptor beta chain appears in the sequencing data of a study of shared clonotypes between healthy human individuals. This CDR3 is built from 12 residues. Germline CDR1 and CDR2: MNHEY and SVGAGI. The junction had 5 bases not matched to a gene; V was cut back by 9 bases and J by 8 bases. Clones were sequenced by immunoSEQ multiplex PCR, and TCRdb holds only the in-frame ones, with some missing. Of about 960,000 clones listed, about 80% are singletons. The clonotype originates from a man younger than 30 in good health. Material for sequencing was memory CD4+ T cells sorted from blood. Subset reported: CD45RA-negative fraction. The gene calls are TRBV6-5 and TRBJ2-3, with TRBD2 matching 10 bases. The CDR3, as DNA: TGTGCCAGTCGAGCGGGGGGGGGTACGCAGTATTTT. It codes for CASRAGGGTQYF.